Presented here are 12 T cell receptor beta chains from one specimen sequenced in a study of blood T cell repertoires in COVID-19. Some clones are missing from TCRdb's copy, which holds only in-frame ones; the method was immunoSEQ multiplex PCR. This table holds roughly 380,000 clones, 85% found once. Sequencing used peripheral blood. All receptors come from a woman under 30 with acute or convalescent COVID-19.

The chain uses TRBV10-1 and TRBJ2-1; 7 nucleotides match TRBD1. CDR1 is WNHNN and CDR2 is SYGVQD in the germline V gene (reference sequence). CDR3 length: 16 residues. Losses at the gene ends were 2 bases for V and 6 bases for J; bases not matched to a gene: 10. The CDR3 DNA reads as TGCGCCAGCAGTGAGGCGCCGGGACAGCTGCTCAATGAGCAGTTCTTC. Protein: CASSEAPGQLLNEQFF.

This clone was detected once. The V and J genes are TRBV15 and TRBJ1-6, with 8 bases identical to TRBD1. CDR1 is LNHNV and CDR2 is YYDKDF in the germline V gene (reference sequence). This CDR3 is built from 13 residues. Trimming cost V 11 bases and J 7 bases; bases outside gene matches: 7. CDR3 DNA: TGTGCCTCGCAGGGGGCGCGGAATTCACCCCTCCACTTT. Its protein is CASQGARNSPLHF.

The rearrangement links TRBV6-5 to TRBJ1-4; a weak D match, TRBD1 (6 bases). The germline V and J ends were trimmed by 5 bases and 12 bases, with 10 bases remaining between them. This CDR3 has 11 residues. Germline CDR1 is MNHEY and CDR2 is SVGAGI. The CDR3: CASSQGSELFF. The CDR3 nucleotides are TGTGCCAGCAGTCAGGGGTCAGAACTGTTTTTT.

This clone was picked up one time. This chain uses TRBV6-5 with TRBJ2-7; D is ambiguous. V lost 4 bases and J 0 bases, leaving 10 bases between the germline ends. Germline values: CDR1 MNHEY, CDR2 SVGAGI. The CDR3 sequence is 14 residues long. The CDR3 is CASSLRFSSYEQYF. The DNA of the CDR3 is TGTGCCAGCAGTTTGCGGTTTAGCTCCTACGAGCAGTACTTC.

The chain joins TRBV24-1 to TRBJ2-5, with TRBD2 identical over 16 bases. The CDR3 is 18 residues long. The V segment lost 3 bases and the J segment 5 bases; nucleotides outside the gene matches: 8. Germline V gene data show CDR1 as KGHDR and CDR2 as SFDVKD. As DNA, the CDR3 is TGTGCCACCAGTGATCCCGGGACTAGCGGGGGGGCCGGGGAGACCCAGTACTTC. Its translation is CATSDPGTSGGAGETQYF.

The CDR3 spells CASSETESNNEQFF. CDR3 DNA sequence: TGTGCCAGCAGTGAAACAGAGTCCAACAATGAGCAGTTCTTC. The chain has TRBV6-1 and TRBJ2-1; unclear D gene. Deletions cut 2 bases from V and 5 bases from J, with 10 bases between. Germline values: CDR1 MNHNS, CDR2 SASEGT. The CDR3 is made up of 14 amino acids.

This CDR3 reads CASSRDRDQPQHF. The CDR3 nucleotides read TGTGCCAGTTCCCGGGACAGGGATCAGCCCCAGCATTTT. This chain joins TRBV19 and TRBJ1-5; TRBD1 matches at 9 bases. V gave up 8 bases and J gave up 5 bases; unmatched junction bases: 4. Looked up from germline, CDR1 is LNHDA and CDR2 is SQIVND (reference sequence). This CDR3 has 13 amino acids.

This clone was picked up one time. The chain carries TRBV27 and TRBJ2-7, with D possibly being TRBD2 (7 bases). Looked up from germline, CDR1 is MNHEY and CDR2 is SMNVEV (reference sequence). The CDR3 length is 15 residues. V lost 3 bases and J lost 3, with 15 bases in between. The CDR3 is CASSFGGAENYEQYF. The CDR3 DNA is TGTGCCAGCAGTTTTGGGGGGGCCGAAAACTACGAGCAGTACTTC.

The genes are TRBV11-2 and TRBJ1-2; TRBD1 agrees at 8 bases. J gave up 8 bases and V 1 base, and 9 bases lay outside the gene matches. CDR3 length: 15 amino acids. Germline V gene lookup returns CDR1 SGHAT and CDR2 FQNNGV. The CDR3 nucleotides are TGTGCCAGCAGCTTAGTGCTCAGGGGGCGCTTGGGCTACACCTTC. Translated: CASSLVLRGRLGYTF.

The rearrangement joins TRBV2 to TRBJ2-7; D call uncertain. This CDR3 spans 13 amino acids. The germline V gene has CDR1 SNHLY and CDR2 FYNNEI. V dropped 5 bases and J dropped 1 base, with 9 bases sitting between them. Here the CDR3 reads CASSLETSYEQYF. The CDR3 bases are TGTGCCAGCAGTCTCGAGACTTCCTACGAGCAGTACTTC.

This clone has just one count. Additional DNA sequences in this sample encode the identical CDR3. The chain is built from TRBV14 and TRBJ2-1, with 11 bases identical to TRBD2. This CDR3 region has 15 residues. Germline V gene data show CDR1 as SGHDN and CDR2 as FVKESK. V trimming: 4 bases; J trimming: 4 bases; junction bases outside the gene matches: 3. This chain's CDR3 is CASSPTSGSYNEQFF. The CDR3 DNA reads TGTGCCAGCAGCCCAACTAGCGGGAGTTACAATGAGCAGTTCTTC.

The chain is built from TRBV7-9 and TRBJ1-3; D remains ambiguous. CDR1 and CDR2 (germline): SEHNR, FQNEAQ (reference sequence). Trimming stripped 1 base from V and 0 bases from J, with 7 bases between. The length of the CDR3 is 15 residues. The CDR3 region has the DNA TGTGCCAGCAGCTTAGGAACAGACTCTGGAAACACCATATATTTT. This encodes CASSLGTDSGNTIYF.